A selection of T cell receptor beta chains follows, all from one sample in a study of cytomegalovirus exposure and HLA in healthy donors. Only in-frame clones appear in the TCRdb table, and some are missing; sequencing was by immunoSEQ multiplex PCR. The sample includes some 150,000 clones, roughly 79% of them seen just once. Sequencing was done on a sample of PBMCs. The receptors derive from a woman aged 40 to 50 in good health and CMV-seronegative. Each CDR3 is given with its conserved first and last residue.

V gene: TRBV9; CDR3 length: 17; J gene: TRBJ2-2; CDR3 protein: CASSLNRATPATGELFF
V gene: TRBV7-7; CDR3 length: 16; J gene: TRBJ2-1; CDR3 protein: CASSLAGGQGGRILFF
V gene: TRBV19; CDR3 length: 14; J gene: TRBJ2-1; CDR3 protein: CASSIEAEYNEQFF
V gene: TRBV5-1; CDR3 length: 15; J gene: TRBJ2-5; CDR3 protein: CASSEGFGVAETQYF
V gene: TRBV5-4; CDR3 length: 15; J gene: TRBJ2-5; CDR3 protein: CASSGGTSSQETQYF
V gene: TRBV19; CDR3 length: 15; J gene: TRBJ1-2; CDR3 protein: CASSARTASPYGYTF
V gene: TRBV6-5; CDR3 length: 15; J gene: TRBJ1-4; CDR3 protein: CASRGVPGTNEKLFF
V gene: TRBV7-9; CDR3 length: 18; J gene: TRBJ2-1; CDR3 protein: CSSSSLHIDRVGADEQFF
V gene: TRBV7-6; CDR3 length: 16; J gene: TRBJ2-3; CDR3 protein: CASSTRTGGGTDTQYF
V gene: TRBV5-4; CDR3 length: 15; J gene: TRBJ1-2; CDR3 protein: CASSLGAGANYGYTF
V gene: TRBV18; CDR3 length: 14; J gene: TRBJ1-3; CDR3 protein: CASSPQGLGNTIYF
V gene: TRBV21-1; CDR3 length: 21; J gene: TRBJ1-4; CDR3 protein: CASSKDNPCGQGPRTNEKLFF
V gene: TRBV7-9; CDR3 length: 17; J gene: TRBJ2-1; CDR3 protein: CASSLPLAGGDYNEQFF
V gene: TRBV27; CDR3 length: 16; J gene: TRBJ2-1; CDR3 protein: CASNLQGYSSYNEQFF
V gene: TRBV11-2; CDR3 length: 14; J gene: TRBJ2-2; CDR3 protein: CASSPDRNTGELFF
V gene: TRBV27; CDR3 length: 15; J gene: TRBJ2-7; CDR3 protein: CASRPGGPLSYEQYF
V gene: TRBV28; CDR3 length: 16; J gene: TRBJ1-5; CDR3 protein: CASSFPRGDSNQPQHF
V gene: TRBV5-1; CDR3 length: 15; J gene: TRBJ2-1; CDR3 protein: CASSYGQGSYNEQFF
V gene: TRBV7-2; CDR3 length: 14; J gene: TRBJ1-4; CDR3 protein: CASSLTGSNEKLFF
V gene: TRBV20-1; CDR3 length: 11; J gene: TRBJ2-1; CDR3 protein: CSAHSYNEQFF
V gene: TRBV7-9; CDR3 length: 16; J gene: TRBJ1-1; CDR3 protein: CASSLDPGQGGPEAFF
V gene: TRBV14; CDR3 length: 18; J gene: TRBJ1-1; CDR3 protein: CASSQDQTGRRMNTEAFF
V gene: TRBV9; CDR3 length: 13; J gene: TRBJ2-3; CDR3 protein: CASSVAAGGTQYF
V gene: TRBV19; CDR3 length: 15; J gene: TRBJ1-1; CDR3 protein: CASTSPGTGNQATFF
V gene: TRBV9; CDR3 length: 14; J gene: TRBJ2-3; CDR3 protein: CASSVDGGSDTQYF
V gene: TRBV4-2; CDR3 length: 14; J gene: TRBJ2-7; CDR3 protein: CASSPGTSAYEQYF
V gene: TRBV19; CDR3 length: 14; J gene: TRBJ2-7; CDR3 protein: CASSMGQGAGEQYF
V gene: TRBV4-1; CDR3 length: 15; J gene: TRBJ1-5; CDR3 protein: CASSQNANSNQPQHF
V gene: TRBV27; CDR3 length: 16; J gene: TRBJ2-7; CDR3 protein: CASSRTTKTGPHEQYF